What follows describes a single T cell receptor beta chain. CDR3 length: 14 amino acids. Per germline, CDR1 PRHDT and CDR2 FYEKMQ (reference sequence). The V end lost 3 bases, the J end lost 5 bases, and 14 bases lay between the germline ends. The naive CD8 population came from CD45RO-negative cells selected for CCR7, without terminally differentiated effector memory CD45RA+ cells. This table comes from immunoSEQ multiplex PCR, and its TCRdb copy is limited to in-frame clones, with some not included. The table has about 610,000 clones, 95% to 97% seen once. This entry belongs to a study of shared clonotypes between healthy human individuals.

The receptor's source is a woman aged 30 to 39 in good health. What was sequenced was naive CD8+ T cells sorted from blood. V is TRBV13 and J is TRBJ2-7, with D possibly matching TRBD1 (5 bases). The CDR3 DNA sequence: TGTGCCAGCAGCTTGGGGCAGGGTGTCAACGAGCAGTACTTC. Its protein product is CASSLGQGVNEQYF.